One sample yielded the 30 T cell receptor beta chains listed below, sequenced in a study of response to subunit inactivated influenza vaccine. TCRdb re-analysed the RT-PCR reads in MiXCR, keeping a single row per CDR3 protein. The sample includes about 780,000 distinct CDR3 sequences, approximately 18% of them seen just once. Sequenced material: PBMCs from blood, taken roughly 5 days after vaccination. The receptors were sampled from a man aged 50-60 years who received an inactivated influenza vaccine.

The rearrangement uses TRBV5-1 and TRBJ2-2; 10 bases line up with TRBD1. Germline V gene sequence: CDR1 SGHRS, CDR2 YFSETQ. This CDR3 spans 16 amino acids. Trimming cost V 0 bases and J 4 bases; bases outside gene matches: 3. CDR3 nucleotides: TGCGCCAGCAGCTTGGGACAGGGGGCGCCCACCGGGGAGCTGTTTTTT. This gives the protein CASSLGQGAPTGELFF.

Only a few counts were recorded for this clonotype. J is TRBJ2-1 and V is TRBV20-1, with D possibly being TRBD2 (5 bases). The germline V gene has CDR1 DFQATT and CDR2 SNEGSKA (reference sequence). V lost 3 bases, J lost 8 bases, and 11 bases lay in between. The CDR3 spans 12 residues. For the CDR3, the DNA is TGCAGTGCTAGGCCTACTAGTGATGAGCAGTTCTTC. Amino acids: CSARPTSDEQFF.

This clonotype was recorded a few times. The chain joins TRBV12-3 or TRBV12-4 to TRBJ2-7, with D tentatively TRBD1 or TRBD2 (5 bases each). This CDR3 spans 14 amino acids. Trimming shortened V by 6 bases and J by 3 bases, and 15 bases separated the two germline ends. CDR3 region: CASSPGTENYEQYF. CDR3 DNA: TGTGCCAGCAGCCCAGGGACGGAGAACTACGAGCAGTACTTC.

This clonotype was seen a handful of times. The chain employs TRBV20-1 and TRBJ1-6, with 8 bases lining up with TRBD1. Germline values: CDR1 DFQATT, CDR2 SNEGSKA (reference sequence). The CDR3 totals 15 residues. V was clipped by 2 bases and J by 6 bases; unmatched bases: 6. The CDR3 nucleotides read TGCAGTGCTAGATTCGCGGGACAGGTTAATTCACCCCTCCACTTT. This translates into CSARFAGQVNSPLHF.

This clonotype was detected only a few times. The CDR3 DNA reads as TGTGCCAGCAGCCCCCGAGGGTTTAGCACAGATACGCAGTATTTT. Translated: CASSPRGFSTDTQYF. The rearrangement uses TRBV11-3 and TRBJ2-3, with D perhaps TRBD2 (5 bases). The CDR3 covers 15 residues. Per the germline V gene, CDR1 is SGHNT and CDR2 is YENEEA. V lost 5 bases to trimming and J lost 0 bases, with 12 bases between them.

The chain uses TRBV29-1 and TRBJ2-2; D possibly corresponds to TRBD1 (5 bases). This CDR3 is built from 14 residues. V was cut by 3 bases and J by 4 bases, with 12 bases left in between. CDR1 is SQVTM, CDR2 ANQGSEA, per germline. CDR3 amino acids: CSVDGQGSTGELFF. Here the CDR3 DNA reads TGCAGCGTTGATGGCCAGGGATCCACCGGGGAGCTGTTTTTT.

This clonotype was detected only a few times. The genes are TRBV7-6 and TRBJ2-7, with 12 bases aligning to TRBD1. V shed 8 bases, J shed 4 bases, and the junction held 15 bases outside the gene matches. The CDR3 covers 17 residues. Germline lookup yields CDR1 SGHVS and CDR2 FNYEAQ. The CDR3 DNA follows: TGTGCCAGCGGGGGCGGCATACCGGGACAGGGGGCTTACGAGCAGTACTTC. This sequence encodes CASGGGIPGQGAYEQYF.

For the CDR3, the DNA is TGTGCCAGCAGCTACCGGGACCTCCCCGTGGGGGCTTTCTTT. Translation gives CASSYRDLPVGAFF. The chain joins TRBV21-1 to TRBJ1-1. TRBV21-1 is a documented pseudogene. The CDR3 is 14 residues long.

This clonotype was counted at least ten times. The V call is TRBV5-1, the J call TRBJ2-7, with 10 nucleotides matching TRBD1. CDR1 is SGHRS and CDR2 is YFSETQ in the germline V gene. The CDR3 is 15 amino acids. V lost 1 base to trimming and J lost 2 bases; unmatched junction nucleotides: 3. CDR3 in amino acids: CASSLTGTGAYEQYF. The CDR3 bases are TGCGCCAGCAGCTTGACCGGGACAGGGGCCTACGAGCAGTACTTC.

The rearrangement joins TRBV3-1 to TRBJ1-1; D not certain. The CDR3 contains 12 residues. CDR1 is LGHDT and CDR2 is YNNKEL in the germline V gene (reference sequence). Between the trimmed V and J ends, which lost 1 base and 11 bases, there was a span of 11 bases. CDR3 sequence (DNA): TGTGCCAGCAGCCAAGGGGCCCTGCCGGCTTTCTTT. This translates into CASSQGALPAFF.

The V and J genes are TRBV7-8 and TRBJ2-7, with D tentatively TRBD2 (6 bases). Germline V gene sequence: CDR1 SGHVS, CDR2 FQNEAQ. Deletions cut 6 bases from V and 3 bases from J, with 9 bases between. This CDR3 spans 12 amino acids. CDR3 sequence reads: CASSMTSYEQYF. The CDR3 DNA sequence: TGTGCCAGCAGTATGACTAGCTACGAGCAGTACTTC.

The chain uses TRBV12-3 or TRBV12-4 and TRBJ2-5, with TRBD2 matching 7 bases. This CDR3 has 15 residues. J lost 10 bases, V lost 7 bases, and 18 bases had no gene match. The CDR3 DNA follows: TGTGCCAGCACCACCCGGGGGAGCGGGGACCTGCTCCAGTACTTC. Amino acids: CASTTRGSGDLLQYF.

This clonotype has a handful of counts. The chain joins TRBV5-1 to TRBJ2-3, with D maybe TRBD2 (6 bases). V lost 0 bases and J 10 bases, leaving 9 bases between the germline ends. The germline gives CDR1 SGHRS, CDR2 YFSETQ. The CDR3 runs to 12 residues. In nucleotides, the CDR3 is TGCGCCAGCAGCTTGGGGGACTCTGCGCAGTATTTT. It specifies CASSLGDSAQYF. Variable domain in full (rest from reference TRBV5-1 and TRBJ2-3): KAGVTQTPRYLIKTRGQQVTLSCSPISGHRSVSWYQQTPGQGLQFLFEYFSETQRNKGNFPGRFSGRQFSNSRSEMNVSTLELGDSALYLCASSLGDSAQYFGPGTRLTVL.

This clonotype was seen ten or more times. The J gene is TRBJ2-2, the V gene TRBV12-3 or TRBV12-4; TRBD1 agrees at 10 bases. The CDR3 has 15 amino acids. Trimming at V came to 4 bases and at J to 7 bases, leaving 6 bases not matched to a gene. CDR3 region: CASSSRQGAGGELFF. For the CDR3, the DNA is TGTGCCAGCAGTTCGCGACAGGGGGCTGGCGGGGAGCTGTTTTTT.

The CDR3 protein is CASSLVRNIQYF. As DNA, the CDR3 is TGTGCCAGCAGTTTGGTCAGAAACATTCAGTACTTC. The rearrangement uses TRBV12-3 or TRBV12-4 and TRBJ2-4; D unresolved. V lost 3 bases to trimming and J lost 6 bases, with 6 bases between them. This CDR3 comprises 12 residues.

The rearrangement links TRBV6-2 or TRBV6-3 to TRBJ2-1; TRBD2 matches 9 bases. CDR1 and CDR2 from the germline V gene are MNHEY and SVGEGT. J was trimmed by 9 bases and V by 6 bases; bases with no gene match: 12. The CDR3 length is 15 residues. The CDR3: CASRGISGRRGEQFF. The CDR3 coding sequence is TGTGCCAGCAGGGGGATTAGCGGGAGACGGGGTGAGCAGTTCTTC.

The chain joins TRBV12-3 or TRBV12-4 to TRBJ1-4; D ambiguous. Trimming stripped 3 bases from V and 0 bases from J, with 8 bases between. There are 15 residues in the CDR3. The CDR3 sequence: CASSFSSTTNEKLFF. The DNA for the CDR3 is TGTGCCAGCAGTTTCTCATCGACAACTAATGAAAAACTGTTTTTT.

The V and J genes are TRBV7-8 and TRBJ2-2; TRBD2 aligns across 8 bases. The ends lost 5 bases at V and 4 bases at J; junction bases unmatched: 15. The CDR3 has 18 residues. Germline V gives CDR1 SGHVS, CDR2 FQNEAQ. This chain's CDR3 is CASSPMRGAGGSTGELFF. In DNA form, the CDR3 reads TGTGCCAGCAGCCCTATGAGGGGGGCGGGAGGATCCACCGGGGAGCTGTTTTTT. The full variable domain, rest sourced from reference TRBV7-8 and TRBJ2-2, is GAGVSQSPRYKVAKRGQDVALRCDPISGHVSLFWYQQALGQGPEFLTYFQNEAQLDKSGLPSDRFFAERPEGSVSTLKIQRTQQEDSAVYLCASSPMRGAGGSTGELFFGEGSRLTVL.

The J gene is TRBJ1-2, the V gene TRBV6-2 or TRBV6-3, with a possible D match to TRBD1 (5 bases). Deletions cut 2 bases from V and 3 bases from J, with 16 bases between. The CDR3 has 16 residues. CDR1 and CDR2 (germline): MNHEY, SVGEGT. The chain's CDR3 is CASSYGTASWDYGYTF. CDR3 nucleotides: TGTGCCAGCAGTTACGGGACGGCTTCCTGGGACTATGGCTACACCTTC.

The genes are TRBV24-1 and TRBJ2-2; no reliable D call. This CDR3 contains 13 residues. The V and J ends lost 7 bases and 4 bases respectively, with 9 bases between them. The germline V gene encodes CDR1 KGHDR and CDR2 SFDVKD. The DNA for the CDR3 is TGTGCCACCAGCTCTCGAGGCACCGGGGAGCTGTTTTTT. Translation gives CATSSRGTGELFF.

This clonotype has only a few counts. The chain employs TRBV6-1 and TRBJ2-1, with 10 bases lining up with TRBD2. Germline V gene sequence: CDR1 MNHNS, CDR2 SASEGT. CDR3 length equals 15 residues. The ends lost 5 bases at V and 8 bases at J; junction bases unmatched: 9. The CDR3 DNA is TGTGCCAGCAGTCCGAGACTAGCGGGCTGGTATGAGCAGTTCTTC. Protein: CASSPRLAGWYEQFF.

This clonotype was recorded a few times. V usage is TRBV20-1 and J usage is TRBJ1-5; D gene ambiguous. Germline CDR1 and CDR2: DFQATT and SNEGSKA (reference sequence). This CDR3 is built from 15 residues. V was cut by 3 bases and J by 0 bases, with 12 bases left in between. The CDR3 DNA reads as TGCAGTGCTAGTTTTGTTGTGGGTAGCAATCAGCCCCAGCATTTT. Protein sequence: CSASFVVGSNQPQHF.

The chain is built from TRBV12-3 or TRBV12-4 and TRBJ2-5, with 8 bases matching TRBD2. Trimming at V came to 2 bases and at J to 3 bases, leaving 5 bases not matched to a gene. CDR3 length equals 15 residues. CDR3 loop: CASSLRGGWEETQYF. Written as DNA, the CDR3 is TGTGCCAGCAGTTTACGGGGGGGATGGGAAGAGACCCAGTACTTC.

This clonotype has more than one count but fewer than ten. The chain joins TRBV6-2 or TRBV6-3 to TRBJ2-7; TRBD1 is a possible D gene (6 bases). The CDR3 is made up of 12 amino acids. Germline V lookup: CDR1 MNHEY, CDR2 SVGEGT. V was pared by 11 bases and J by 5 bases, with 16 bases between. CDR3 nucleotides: TGTGCCGGATCGAGCAGGGGCGACGAGCAGTACTTC. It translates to CAGSSRGDEQYF.

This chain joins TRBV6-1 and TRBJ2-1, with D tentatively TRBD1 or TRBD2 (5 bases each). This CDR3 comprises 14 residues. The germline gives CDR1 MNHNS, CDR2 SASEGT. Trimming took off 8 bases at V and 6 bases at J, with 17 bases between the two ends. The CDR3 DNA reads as TGTGCCAGCGGGAGACAGAGCCTTGCCAATGAGCAGTTCTTC. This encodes CASGRQSLANEQFF.

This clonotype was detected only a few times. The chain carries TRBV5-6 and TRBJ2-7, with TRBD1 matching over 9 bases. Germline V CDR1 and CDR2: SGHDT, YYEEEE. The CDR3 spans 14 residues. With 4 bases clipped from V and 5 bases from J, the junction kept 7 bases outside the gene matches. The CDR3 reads CASSVTGGPNEQYF. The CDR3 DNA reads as TGTGCCAGCAGCGTAACAGGGGGCCCCAACGAGCAGTACTTC.

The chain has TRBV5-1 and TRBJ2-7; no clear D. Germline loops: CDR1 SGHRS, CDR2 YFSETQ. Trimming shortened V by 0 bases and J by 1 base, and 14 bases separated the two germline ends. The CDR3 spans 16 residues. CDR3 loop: CASSLASGTVSYEQYF. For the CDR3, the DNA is TGCGCCAGCAGCTTGGCCTCAGGTACAGTTTCCTACGAGCAGTACTTC.

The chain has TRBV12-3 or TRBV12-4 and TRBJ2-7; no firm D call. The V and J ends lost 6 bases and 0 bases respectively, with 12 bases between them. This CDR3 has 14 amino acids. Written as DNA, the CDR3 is TGTGCCAGCAGCAAAGACGCGAACTCCTACGAGCAGTACTTC. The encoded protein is CASSKDANSYEQYF.

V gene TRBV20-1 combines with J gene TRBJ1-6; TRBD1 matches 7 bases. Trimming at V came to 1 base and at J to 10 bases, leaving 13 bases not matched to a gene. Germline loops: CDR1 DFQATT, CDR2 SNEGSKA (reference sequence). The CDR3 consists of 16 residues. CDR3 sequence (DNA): TGCAGTGCTAGAGTCCCCCCGACGGGAGGGGGCTCACCCCTCCACTTT. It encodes CSARVPPTGGGSPLHF.

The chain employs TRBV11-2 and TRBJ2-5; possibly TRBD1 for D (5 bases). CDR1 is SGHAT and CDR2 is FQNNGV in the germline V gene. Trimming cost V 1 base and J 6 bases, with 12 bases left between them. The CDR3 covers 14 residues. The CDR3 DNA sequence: TGTGCCAGCAGCTTAGGAGAAGGGGTGAAGACCCAGTACTTC. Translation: CASSLGEGVKTQYF.